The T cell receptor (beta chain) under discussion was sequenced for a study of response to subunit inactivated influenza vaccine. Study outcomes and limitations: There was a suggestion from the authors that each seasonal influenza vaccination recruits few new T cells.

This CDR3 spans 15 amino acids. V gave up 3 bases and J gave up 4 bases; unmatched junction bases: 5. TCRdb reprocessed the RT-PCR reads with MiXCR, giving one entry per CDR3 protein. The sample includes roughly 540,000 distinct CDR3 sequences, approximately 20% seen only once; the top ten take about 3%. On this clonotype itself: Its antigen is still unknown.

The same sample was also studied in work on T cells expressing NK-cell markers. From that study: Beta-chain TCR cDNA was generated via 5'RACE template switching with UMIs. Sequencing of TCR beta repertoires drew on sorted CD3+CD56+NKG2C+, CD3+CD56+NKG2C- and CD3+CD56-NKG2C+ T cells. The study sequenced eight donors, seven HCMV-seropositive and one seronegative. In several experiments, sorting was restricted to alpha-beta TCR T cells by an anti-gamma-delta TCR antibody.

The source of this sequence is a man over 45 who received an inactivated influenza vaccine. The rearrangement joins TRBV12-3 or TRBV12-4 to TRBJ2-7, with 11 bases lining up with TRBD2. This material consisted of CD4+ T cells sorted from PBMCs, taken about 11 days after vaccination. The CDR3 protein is CASSLSSGGAYEQYF. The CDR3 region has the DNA TGTGCCAGCAGTTTGAGTAGCGGGGGGGCATACGAGCAGTACTTC.